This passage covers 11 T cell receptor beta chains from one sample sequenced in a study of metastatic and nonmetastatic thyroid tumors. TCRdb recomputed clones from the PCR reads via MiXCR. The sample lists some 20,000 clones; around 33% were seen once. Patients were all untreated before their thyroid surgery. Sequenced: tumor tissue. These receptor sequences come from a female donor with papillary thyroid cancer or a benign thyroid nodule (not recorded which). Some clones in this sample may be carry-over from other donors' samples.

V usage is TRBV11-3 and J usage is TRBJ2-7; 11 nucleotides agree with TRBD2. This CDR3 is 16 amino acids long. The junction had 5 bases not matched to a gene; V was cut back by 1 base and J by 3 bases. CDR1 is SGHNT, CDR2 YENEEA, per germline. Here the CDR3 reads CASSLVGTSGLYEQYF. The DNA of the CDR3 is TGTGCCAGCAGCTTAGTAGGGACTAGCGGACTCTACGAGCAGTACTTC.

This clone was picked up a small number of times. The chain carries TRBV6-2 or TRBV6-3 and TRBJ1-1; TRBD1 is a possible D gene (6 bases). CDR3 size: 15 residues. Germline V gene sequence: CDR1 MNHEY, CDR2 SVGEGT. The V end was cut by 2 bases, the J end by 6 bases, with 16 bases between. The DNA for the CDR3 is TGTGCCAGCAGTTACAAAAGGGGACATTGGGCTGAAGCTTTCTTT. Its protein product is CASSYKRGHWAEAFF.

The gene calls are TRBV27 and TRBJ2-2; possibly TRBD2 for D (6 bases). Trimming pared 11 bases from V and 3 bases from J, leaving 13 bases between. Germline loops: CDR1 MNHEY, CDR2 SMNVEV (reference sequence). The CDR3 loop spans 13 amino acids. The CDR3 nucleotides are TGTGCCGCGAGCCGGGAGTACACCGGGGAGCTGTTTTTT. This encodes CAASREYTGELFF.

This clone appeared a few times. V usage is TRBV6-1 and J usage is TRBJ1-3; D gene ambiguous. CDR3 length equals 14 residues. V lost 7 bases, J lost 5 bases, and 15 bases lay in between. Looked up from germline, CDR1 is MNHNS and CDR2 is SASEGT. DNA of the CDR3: TGTGCCAGCACTCGCACCCGTGAGCGAAACACCATATATTTT. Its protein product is CASTRTRERNTIYF.

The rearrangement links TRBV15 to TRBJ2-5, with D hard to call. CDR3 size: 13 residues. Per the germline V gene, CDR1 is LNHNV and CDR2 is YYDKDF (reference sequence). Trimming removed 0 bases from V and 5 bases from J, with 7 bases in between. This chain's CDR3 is CATSRDLGETQYF. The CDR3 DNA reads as TGTGCCACCAGCAGAGATTTAGGGGAGACCCAGTACTTC.

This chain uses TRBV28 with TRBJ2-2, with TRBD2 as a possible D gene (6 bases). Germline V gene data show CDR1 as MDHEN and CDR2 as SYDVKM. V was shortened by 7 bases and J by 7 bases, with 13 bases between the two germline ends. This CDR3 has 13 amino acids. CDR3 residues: CASISGAGGELFF. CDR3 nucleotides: TGTGCCAGCATTAGCGGCGCAGGCGGGGAGCTGTTTTTT.

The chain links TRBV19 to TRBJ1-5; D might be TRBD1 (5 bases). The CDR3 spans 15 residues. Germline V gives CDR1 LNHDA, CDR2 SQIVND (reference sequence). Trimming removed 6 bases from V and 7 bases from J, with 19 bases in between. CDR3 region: CASSRQGRGGQPQHF. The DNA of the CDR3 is TGTGCCAGTAGCCGGCAGGGTCGCGGGGGACAGCCCCAGCATTTT.

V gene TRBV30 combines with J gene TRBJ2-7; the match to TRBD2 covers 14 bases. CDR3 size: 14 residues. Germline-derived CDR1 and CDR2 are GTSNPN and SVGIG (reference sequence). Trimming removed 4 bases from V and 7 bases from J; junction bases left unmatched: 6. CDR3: CAWTGLAGVGEQYF. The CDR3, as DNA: TGTGCCTGGACGGGACTAGCGGGGGTGGGGGAGCAGTACTTC.

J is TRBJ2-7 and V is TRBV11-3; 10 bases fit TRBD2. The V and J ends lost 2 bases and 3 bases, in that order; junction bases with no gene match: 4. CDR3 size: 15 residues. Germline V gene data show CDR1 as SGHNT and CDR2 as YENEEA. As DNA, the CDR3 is TGTGCCAGCAGCTTATCCGGGACTAGCGTCTACGAGCAGTACTTC. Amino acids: CASSLSGTSVYEQYF.

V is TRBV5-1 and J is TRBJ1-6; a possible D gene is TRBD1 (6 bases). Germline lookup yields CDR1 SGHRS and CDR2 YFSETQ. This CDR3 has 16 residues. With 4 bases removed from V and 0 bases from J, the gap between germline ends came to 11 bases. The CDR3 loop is CASSRQESSYNSPLHF. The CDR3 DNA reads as TGCGCCAGCAGCCGACAGGAAAGCTCCTATAATTCACCCCTCCACTTT.

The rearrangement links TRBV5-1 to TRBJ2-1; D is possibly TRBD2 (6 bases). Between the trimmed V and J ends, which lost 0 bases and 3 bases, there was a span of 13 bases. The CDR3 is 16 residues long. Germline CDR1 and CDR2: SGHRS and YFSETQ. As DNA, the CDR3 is TGCGCCAGCAGCTTGGAAGCGGGCAGATACTACAATGAGCAGTTCTTC. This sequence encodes CASSLEAGRYYNEQFF.